This TCR beta chain comes out of a study of shared clonotypes between healthy human individuals. The protocol was immunoSEQ multiplex PCR, while the TCRdb copy is restricted to in-frame clones and leaves out a portion. The sample yields 2 million to 2.5 million clones, approximately 94% seen once. Trimming removed 1 base at V and 9 bases at J, with 13 bases between. In germline, CDR1 is SGHVS, CDR2 FNYEAQ. The CDR3 runs to 14 residues. Comment on this clone: Its antigen is as yet unknown.

Overall study results and limits: Non-shared clonotypes had lower generation probabilities than those shared by all four donors.

The V gene is TRBV7-6, the J gene TRBJ2-1; maybe TRBD2 (6 bases). This receptor was taken from a man between 18 and 35 years old in good health. The sample taken for sequencing was naive CD4+ T cells sorted from blood. The subset: CD45RA+ positively selected. The CDR3 nucleotides read TGTGCCAGCAGCTTAGATTTGGAGGGGCTTGAGCAGTTCTTC. This sequence encodes CASSLDLEGLEQFF.